These 10 T cell receptor beta chains share one sample of origin, sequenced in a study of Graves' ophthalmopathy and Graves' hyperthyroidism. Amplified material comprised TCR beta CDR3 regions derived from RNA transcripts. Investigators did first-round RT-PCR with HTBI primers, then second-round multiplex PCR. TCRdb itself ran the multiplex PCR reads through MiXCR, one entry per CDR3 protein. The sample lists roughly 410,000 distinct CDR3 sequences; roughly 14% were seen once. Sequenced material: peripheral blood. The receptors stem from a woman aged 18-30 years with stable Graves' hyperthyroidism.

This clonotype was seen many times. The chain couples TRBV9 to TRBJ1-2; the D gene is possibly TRBD1 (6 bases). V was trimmed by 0 bases and J by 4 bases, leaving 13 bases between them. The V gene's germline CDR1 is SGDLS and CDR2 YYNGEE. The CDR3 runs 15 residues. The CDR3 spells CASSVVGGDIYGYTF. The CDR3, as DNA: TGTGCCAGCAGCGTAGTAGGGGGAGATATCTATGGCTACACCTTC.

The chain carries TRBV6-1 and TRBJ2-2, with 9 bases aligning to TRBD2. CDR3 size: 17 residues. The germline V gene has CDR1 MNHNS and CDR2 SASEGT. V dropped 5 bases and J dropped 2; count of bases not matched to a gene: 9. In nucleotides, the CDR3 is TGTGCCAGCAGTACGCCCCTGCGGGGGGGAAACACCGGGGAGCTGTTTTTT. Its protein product is CASSTPLRGGNTGELFF.

This chain joins TRBV7-6 and TRBJ2-6, with 9 bases aligning to TRBD2. Trimming at V came to 3 bases and at J to 0 bases, leaving 12 bases not matched to a gene. The CDR3 contains 20 residues. The V gene's germline CDR1 is SGHVS and CDR2 FNYEAQ. In DNA, the CDR3 is TGTGCCAGCAGCTTCATGGGAGCTAGCGGGGACTCCTCTGGGGCCAACGTCCTGACTTTC. Translation gives CASSFMGASGDSSGANVLTF.

Comments on this clonotype: It is unclear where the CDR3 begins or ends on the DNA, so no DNA is shown, and the CDR3 is as TCRdb lists it. The chain recombines TRBV10-2 with TRBJ1-1. The germline V gene encodes CDR1 WSHSY and CDR2 SAAADI. A total of 15 residues make up the CDR3, ends included. CDR3 amino acids: CASSGSWGAGAEAFF.

This clonotype occurred a few times. This sequence joins TRBV4-1 and TRBJ1-3, with a weak D call TRBD1 (5 bases). Deletions cut 2 bases from V and 2 bases from J, with 16 bases between. This CDR3 is 17 amino acids long. Looked up from germline, CDR1 is MGHRA and CDR2 is YSYEKL. The chain's CDR3 is CASSQNPGTKAGNTIYF. CDR3 sequence (DNA): TGCGCCAGCAGCCAAAACCCAGGGACCAAGGCTGGAAACACCATATATTTT.

This clonotype was seen a single time. The gene calls are TRBV13 and TRBJ2-7; TRBD1 agrees at 10 bases. This CDR3 contains 16 residues. Trimming at V came to 0 bases and at J to 1 base, leaving 3 bases not matched to a gene. The germline V gene has CDR1 PRHDT and CDR2 FYEKMQ (reference sequence). This CDR3 reads CASSLGGTGVSYEQYV. Here the CDR3 DNA reads TGTGCCAGCAGCTTAGGTGGGACAGGGGTATCCTACGAGCAGTACGTC.

This clonotype was detected many times. This rearrangement joins TRBV2 to TRBJ1-2; D is unresolved. Trimming removed 1 base from V and 1 base from J, with 7 bases in between. CDR3 length: 14 residues. The germline CDR1 and CDR2 sequences are SNHLY and FYNNEI. As DNA, the CDR3 is TGTGCCAGCAGTGAAGAACAGCGTAACTATGGCTACACCTTC. It translates to CASSEEQRNYGYTF.

This clonotype showed up many times. The chain links TRBV2 to TRBJ2-7, with a possible D match to TRBD2 (5 bases). The germline CDR1 and CDR2 sequences are SNHLY and FYNNEI. V dropped 5 bases and J dropped 5 bases, with 19 bases sitting between them. This CDR3 has 15 amino acids. CDR3 nucleotide sequence: TGTGCCAGCAGTAAAGGGTTCGCGGGCCTGAACGAGCAGTACTTC. Its protein product is CASSKGFAGLNEQYF.

This clonotype was detected many times. The chain employs TRBV5-1 and TRBJ1-2; 7 bases agree with TRBD1. There are 13 residues in the CDR3. Germline-derived CDR1 and CDR2 are SGHRS and YFSETQ. J was trimmed by 8 bases and V by 7 bases; bases with no gene match: 11. CDR3 in DNA: TGCGCCAGCGGGACCGGGACAGATGGAGGCTACACCTTC. It is translated as CASGTGTDGGYTF.

The genes are TRBV19 and TRBJ1-2; the D is unclear. Germline CDR1 and CDR2: LNHDA and SQIVND (reference sequence). V was trimmed by 3 bases and J by 1 base, leaving 6 bases between them. The CDR3 has 13 amino acids. The DNA for the CDR3 is TGTGCCAGTAGTATGAACAGTAACTATGGCTACACCTTC. Translation: CASSMNSNYGYTF. The full variable domain, its missing parts supplied by reference TRBV19 and TRBJ1-2, is DGGITQSPKYLFRKEGQNVTLSCEQNLNHDAMYWYRQDPGQGLRLIYYSQIVNDFQKGDIAEGYSVSREKKESFPLTVTSAQKNPTAFYLCASSMNSNYGYTFGSGTRLTVV.